This T cell receptor beta chain derives from a study of read filtering for tumor transcriptome and immune sequencing. Across the whole study: IR-seq gave about 3.5 to 10.27 million TCR reads per sample; RNA-seq gave roughly 75 to 1,300. Study-wide points: Compared with RNA-seq, IR-seq gave much higher clonotype depth and reliability. This fraction held mixed bone marrow immune cells after CD138-negative sorting.

This clonotype was recorded at least ten times. Its antigen remains unknown. Molecular barcoded adaptors covering alpha/delta and beta/gamma chains were used on approximately 440 ng RNA. TCRdb ran MiXCR on the reads and lists one entry per CDR3 protein. The sample lists approximately 93,000 distinct CDR3 sequences; 20% to 25% were seen once. Bone marrow was sampled from every patient at the time of active disease. The CDR3 is 17 residues long. The germline V gene encodes CDR1 SNHLY and CDR2 FYNNEI. V lost 6 bases and J lost 0; bases outside the gene matches: 9. The receptor's source is a donor aged 40 or older with multiple myeloma. What was sequenced was a population of CD138-negative cells sorted from bone marrow. V and J are TRBV2 and TRBJ2-3; 10 bases line up with TRBD2. In nucleotides, the CDR3 is TGTGCCAGCAGCGAACGGAGGACTAGCGGCAGCACAGATACGCAGTATTTT. Translating it yields CASSERRTSGSTDTQYF.